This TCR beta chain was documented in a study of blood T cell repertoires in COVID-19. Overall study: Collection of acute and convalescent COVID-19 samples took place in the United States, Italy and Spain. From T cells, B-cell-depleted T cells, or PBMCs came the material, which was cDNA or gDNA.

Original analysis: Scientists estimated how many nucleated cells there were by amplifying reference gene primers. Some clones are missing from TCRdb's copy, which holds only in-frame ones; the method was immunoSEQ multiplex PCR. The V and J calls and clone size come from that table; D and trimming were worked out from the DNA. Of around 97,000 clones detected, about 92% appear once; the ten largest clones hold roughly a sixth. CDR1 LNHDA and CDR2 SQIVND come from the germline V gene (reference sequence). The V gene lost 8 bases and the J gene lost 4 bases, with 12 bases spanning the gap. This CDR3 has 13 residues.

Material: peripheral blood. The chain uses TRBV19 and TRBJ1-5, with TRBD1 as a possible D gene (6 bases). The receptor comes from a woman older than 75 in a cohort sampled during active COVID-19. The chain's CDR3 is CASSRDINQPQHF. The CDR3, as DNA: TGTGCCAGTTCGAGGGACATTAATCAGCCCCAGCATTTT. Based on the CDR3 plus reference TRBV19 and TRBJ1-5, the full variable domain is DGGITQSPKYLFRKEGQNVTLSCEQNLNHDAMYWYRQDPGQGLRLIYYSQIVNDFQKGDIAEGYSVSREKKESFPLTVTSAQKNPTAFYLCASSRDINQPQHFGDGTRLSIL.